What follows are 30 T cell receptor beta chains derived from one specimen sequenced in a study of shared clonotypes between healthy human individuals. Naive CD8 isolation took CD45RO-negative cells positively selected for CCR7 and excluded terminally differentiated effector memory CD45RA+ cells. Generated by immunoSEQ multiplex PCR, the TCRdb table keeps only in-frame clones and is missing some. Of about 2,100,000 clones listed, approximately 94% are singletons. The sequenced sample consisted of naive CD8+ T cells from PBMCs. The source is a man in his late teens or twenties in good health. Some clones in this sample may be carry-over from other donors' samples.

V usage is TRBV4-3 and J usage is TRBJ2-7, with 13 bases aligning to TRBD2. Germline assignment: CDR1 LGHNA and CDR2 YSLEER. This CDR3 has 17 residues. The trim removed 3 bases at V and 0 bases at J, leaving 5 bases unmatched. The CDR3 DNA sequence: TGCGCCAGCAGCCACGGGGGACTAGCGGGGAACTCCTACGAGCAGTACTTC. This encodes CASSHGGLAGNSYEQYF.

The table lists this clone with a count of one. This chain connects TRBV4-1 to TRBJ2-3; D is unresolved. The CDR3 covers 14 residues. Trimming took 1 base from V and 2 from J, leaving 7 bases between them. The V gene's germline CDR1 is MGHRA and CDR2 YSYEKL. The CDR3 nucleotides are TGCGCCAGCAGCCAAGGACGCGACACAGATACGCAGTATTTT. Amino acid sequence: CASSQGRDTDTQYF.

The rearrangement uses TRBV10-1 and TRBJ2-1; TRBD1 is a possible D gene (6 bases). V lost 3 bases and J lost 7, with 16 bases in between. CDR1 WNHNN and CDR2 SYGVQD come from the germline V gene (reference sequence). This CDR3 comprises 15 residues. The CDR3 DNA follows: TGCGCCAGCAGTGAAAAAGTGGCAGGGGTGAATGAGCAGTTCTTC. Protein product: CASSEKVAGVNEQFF.

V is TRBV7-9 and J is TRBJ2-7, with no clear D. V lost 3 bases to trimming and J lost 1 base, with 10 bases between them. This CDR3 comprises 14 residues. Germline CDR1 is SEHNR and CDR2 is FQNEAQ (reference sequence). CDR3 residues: CASSFPEESYEQYF. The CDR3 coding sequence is TGTGCCAGCAGCTTCCCTGAGGAGTCCTACGAGCAGTACTTC.

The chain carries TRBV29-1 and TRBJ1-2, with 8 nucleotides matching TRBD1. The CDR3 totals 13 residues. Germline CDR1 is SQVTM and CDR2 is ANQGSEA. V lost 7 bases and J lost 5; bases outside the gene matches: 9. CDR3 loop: CSAFGQGGYGYTF. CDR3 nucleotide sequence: TGCAGCGCCTTTGGACAGGGAGGGTATGGCTACACCTTC. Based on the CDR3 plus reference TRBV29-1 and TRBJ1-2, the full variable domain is SAVISQKPSRDICQRGTSLTIQCQVDSQVTMMFWYRQQPGQSLTLIATANQGSEATYESGFVIDKFPISRPNLTFSTLTVSNMSPEDSSIYLCSAFGQGGYGYTFGSGTRLTVV.

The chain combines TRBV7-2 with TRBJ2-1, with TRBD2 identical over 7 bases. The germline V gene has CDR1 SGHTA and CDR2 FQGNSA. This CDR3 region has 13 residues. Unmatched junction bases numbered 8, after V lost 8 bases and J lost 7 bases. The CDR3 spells CASLGLGLNEQFF. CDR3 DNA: TGTGCCAGCCTCGGACTAGGGTTGAATGAGCAGTTCTTC.

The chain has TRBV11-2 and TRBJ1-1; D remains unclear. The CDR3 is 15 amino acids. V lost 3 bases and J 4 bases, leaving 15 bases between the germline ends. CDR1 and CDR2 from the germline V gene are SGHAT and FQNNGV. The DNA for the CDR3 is TGTGCCAGCAGCTTTACGGGTTTAGGTGGCACTGAAGCTTTCTTT. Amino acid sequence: CASSFTGLGGTEAFF.

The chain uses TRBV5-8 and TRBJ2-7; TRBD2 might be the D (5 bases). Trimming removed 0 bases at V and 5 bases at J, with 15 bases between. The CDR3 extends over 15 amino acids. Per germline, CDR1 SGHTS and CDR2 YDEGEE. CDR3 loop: CASSLGEGVSHEQYF. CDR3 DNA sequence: TGTGCCAGCAGCTTGGGTGAGGGTGTCAGCCACGAGCAGTACTTC. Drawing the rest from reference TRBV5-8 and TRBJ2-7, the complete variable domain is EAGVTQSPTHLIKTRGQQATLRCSPISGHTSVYWYQQALGLGLQFLLWYDEGEERNRGNFPPRFSGRQFPNYSSELNVNALELEDSALYLCASSLGEGVSHEQYFGPGTRLTVT.

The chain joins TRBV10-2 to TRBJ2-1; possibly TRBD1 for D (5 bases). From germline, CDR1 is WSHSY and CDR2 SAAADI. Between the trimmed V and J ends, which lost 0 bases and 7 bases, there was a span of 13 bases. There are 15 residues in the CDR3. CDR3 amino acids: CASSESRFSGNEQFF. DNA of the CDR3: TGCGCCAGCAGTGAGTCAAGGTTTTCAGGGAATGAGCAGTTCTTC.

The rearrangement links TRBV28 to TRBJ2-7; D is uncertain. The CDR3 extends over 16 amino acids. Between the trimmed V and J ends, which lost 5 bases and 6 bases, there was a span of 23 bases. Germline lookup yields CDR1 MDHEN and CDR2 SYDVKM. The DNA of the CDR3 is TGTGCCAGCAGTCCGCCCCCAACAGCTTTCGAATCCGAGCAGTACTTC. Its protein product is CASSPPPTAFESEQYF.

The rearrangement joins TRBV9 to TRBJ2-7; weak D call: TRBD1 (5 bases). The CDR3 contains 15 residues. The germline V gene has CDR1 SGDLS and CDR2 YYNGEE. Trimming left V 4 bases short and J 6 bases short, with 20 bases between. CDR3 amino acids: CASSQTDTYFSEQYF. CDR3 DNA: TGTGCCAGCAGCCAAACGGACACATATTTCTCCGAGCAGTACTTC.

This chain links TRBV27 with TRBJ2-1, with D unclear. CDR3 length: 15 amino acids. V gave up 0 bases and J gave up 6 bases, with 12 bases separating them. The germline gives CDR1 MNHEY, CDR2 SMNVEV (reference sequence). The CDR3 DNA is TGTGCCAGCAGTTTATCGATATTCCCTATCAATGAGCAGTTCTTC. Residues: CASSLSIFPINEQFF.

CDR3 DNA: TGTGCCAGCAGCCCCGCGACAGCCTACGAGCAGTACTTC. Its protein is CASSPATAYEQYF. This sequence joins TRBV28 and TRBJ2-7; D is possibly TRBD1 (5 bases). Per germline, CDR1 MDHEN and CDR2 SYDVKM. The CDR3 contains 13 residues. V shed 6 bases and J shed 2 bases, with 11 bases lying between them.

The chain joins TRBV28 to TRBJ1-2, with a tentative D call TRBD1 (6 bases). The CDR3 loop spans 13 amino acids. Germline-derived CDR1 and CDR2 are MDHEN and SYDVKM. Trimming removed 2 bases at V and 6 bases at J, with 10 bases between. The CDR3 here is CASSLIRGHGYTF. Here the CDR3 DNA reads TGTGCCAGCAGTTTAATCAGGGGCCATGGCTACACCTTC.

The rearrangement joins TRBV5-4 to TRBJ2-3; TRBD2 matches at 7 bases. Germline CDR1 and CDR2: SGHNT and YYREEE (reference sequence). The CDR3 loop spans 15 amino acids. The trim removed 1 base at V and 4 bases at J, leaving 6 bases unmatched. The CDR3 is CASSLTGGPPDTQYF. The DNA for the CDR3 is TGTGCCAGCAGCTTGACGGGAGGCCCCCCAGATACGCAGTATTTT.

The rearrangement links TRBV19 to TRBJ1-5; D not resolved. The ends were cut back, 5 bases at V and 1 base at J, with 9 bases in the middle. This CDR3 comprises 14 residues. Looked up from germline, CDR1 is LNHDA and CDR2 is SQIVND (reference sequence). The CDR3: CASSFVLSNQPQHF. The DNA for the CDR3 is TGTGCCAGTAGTTTCGTCTTAAGCAATCAGCCCCAGCATTTT.

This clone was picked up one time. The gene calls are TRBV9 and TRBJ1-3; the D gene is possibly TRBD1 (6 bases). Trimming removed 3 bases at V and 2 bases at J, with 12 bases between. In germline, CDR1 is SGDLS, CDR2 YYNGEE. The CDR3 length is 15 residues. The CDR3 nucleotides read TGTGCCAGCAGCGAACAGGGCTTCCCTGGAAACACCATATATTTT. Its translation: CASSEQGFPGNTIYF.

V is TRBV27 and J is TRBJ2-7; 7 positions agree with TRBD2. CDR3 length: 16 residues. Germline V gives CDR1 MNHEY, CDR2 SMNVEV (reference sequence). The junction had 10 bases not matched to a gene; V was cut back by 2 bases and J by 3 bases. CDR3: CASSLKGASGVYEQYF. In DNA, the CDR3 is TGTGCCAGCAGTTTAAAGGGCGCTAGCGGAGTCTACGAGCAGTACTTC.

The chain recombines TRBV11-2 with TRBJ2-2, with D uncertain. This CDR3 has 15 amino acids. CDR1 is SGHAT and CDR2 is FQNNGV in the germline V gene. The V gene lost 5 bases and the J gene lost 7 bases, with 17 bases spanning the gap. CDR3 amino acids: CASSPHRGSGGELFF. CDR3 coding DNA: TGTGCCAGCAGCCCACACCGTGGGTCTGGCGGGGAGCTGTTTTTT.

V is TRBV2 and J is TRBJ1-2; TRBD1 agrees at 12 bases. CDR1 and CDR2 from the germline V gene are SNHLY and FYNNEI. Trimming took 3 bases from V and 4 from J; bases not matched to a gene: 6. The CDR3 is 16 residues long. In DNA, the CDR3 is TGTGCCAGCAGTGATGGGACAGGGGGCCGGAGCTATGGCTACACCTTC. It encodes CASSDGTGGRSYGYTF.

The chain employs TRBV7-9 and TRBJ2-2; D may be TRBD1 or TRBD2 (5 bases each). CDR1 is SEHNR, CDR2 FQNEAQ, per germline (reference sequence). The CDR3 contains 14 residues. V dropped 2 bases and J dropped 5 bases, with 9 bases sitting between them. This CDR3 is CASSLTRGTGELFF. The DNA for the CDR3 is TGTGCCAGCAGCTTAACGAGGGGTACCGGGGAGCTGTTTTTT.

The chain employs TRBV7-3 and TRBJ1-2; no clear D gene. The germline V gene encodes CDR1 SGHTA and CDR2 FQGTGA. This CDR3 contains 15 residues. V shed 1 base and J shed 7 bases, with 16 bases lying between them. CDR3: CASSLMPGAPGGYTF. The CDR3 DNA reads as TGTGCCAGCAGCTTAATGCCAGGAGCCCCGGGTGGCTACACCTTC.

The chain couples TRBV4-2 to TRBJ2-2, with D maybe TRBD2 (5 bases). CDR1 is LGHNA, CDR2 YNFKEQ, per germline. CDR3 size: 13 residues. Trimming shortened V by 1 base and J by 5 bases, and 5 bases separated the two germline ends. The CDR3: CASSQAGTGELFF. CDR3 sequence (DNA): TGTGCCAGCAGCCAAGCGGGAACCGGGGAGCTGTTTTTT.

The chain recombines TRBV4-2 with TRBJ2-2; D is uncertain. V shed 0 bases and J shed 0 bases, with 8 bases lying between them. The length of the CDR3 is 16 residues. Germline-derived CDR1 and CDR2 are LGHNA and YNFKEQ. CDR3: CASSQESSPNTGELFF. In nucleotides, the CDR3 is TGTGCCAGCAGCCAAGAGTCCTCCCCGAACACCGGGGAGCTGTTTTTT.

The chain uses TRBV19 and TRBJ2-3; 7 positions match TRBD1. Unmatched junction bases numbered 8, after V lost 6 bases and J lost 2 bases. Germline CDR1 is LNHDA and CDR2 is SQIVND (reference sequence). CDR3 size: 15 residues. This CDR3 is CASRPGQKNTDTQYF. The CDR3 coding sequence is TGTGCCAGTAGGCCGGGACAGAAGAACACAGATACGCAGTATTTT.

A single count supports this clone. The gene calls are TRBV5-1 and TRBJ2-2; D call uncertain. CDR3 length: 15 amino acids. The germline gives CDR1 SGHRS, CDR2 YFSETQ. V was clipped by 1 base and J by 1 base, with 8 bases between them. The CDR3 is CASSLHRQNTGELFF. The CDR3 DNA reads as TGCGCCAGCAGCTTGCACCGACAGAACACCGGGGAGCTGTTTTTT. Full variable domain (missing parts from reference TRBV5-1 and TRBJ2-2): KAGVTQTPRYLIKTRGQQVTLSCSPISGHRSVSWYQQTPGQGLQFLFEYFSETQRNKGNFPGRFSGRQFSNSRSEMNVSTLELGDSALYLCASSLHRQNTGELFFGEGSRLTVL.

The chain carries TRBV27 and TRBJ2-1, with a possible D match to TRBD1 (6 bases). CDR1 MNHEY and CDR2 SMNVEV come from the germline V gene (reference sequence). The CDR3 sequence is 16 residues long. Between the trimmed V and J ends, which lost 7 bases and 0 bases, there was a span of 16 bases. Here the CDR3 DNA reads TGTGCCAGCAATCAACATACAGGGAGCTCCTACAATGAGCAGTTCTTC. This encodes CASNQHTGSSYNEQFF.

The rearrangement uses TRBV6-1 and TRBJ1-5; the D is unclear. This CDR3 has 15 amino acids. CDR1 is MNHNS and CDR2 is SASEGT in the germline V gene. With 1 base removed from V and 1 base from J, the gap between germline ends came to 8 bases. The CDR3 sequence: CASSEERWSNQPQHF. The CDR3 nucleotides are TGTGCCAGCAGTGAAGAGAGGTGGAGCAATCAGCCCCAGCATTTT.

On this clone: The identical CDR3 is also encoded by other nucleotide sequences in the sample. CDR3 DNA sequence: TGTGCCAGCAGCTTGCCAGGGAATGAGCAGTTCTTC. Protein sequence: CASSLPGNEQFF. The chain joins TRBV5-4 to TRBJ2-1; perhaps TRBD1 as D (5 bases). Trimming removed 1 base at V and 7 bases at J, with 6 bases between. CDR1 is SGHNT and CDR2 is YYREEE in the germline V gene (reference sequence). The CDR3 length is 12 residues.

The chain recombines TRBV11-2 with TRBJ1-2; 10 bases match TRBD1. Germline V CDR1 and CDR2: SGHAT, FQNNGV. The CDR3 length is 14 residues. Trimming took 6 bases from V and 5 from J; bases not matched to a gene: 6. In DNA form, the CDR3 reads TGTGCCAGCAGTTTTAGACAGGGGGCTTATGGCTACACCTTC. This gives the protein CASSFRQGAYGYTF. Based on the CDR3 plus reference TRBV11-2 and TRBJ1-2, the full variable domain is EAGVAQSPRYKIIEKRQSVAFWCNPISGHATLYWYQQILGQGPKLLIQFQNNGVVDDSQLPKDRFSAERLKGVDSTLKIQPAKLEDSAVYLCASSFRQGAYGYTFGSGTRLTVV.